The source of this T cell receptor (beta chain) is a study of blood T cell repertoires in COVID-19. In the study overall: Italy, Spain and the United States were the sources of the convalescent and acute COVID-19 samples. The cDNA or gDNA used as material had been derived from T cells, B-cell-depleted T cells, or PBMCs.

The V gene's germline CDR1 is LNHDA and CDR2 SQIVND (reference sequence). Trimming at V came to 6 bases and at J to 9 bases, leaving 10 bases not matched to a gene. CDR3 size: 14 residues. Per the study methods: Scientists estimated how many nucleated cells there were by amplifying reference gene primers. Assay used: immunoSEQ multiplex PCR; TCRdb lists only in-frame clones, some missing. V and J calls and clone size are as listed in that table; D and trimming were resolved from the DNA. The table has just under 250,000 clones, around 87% seen once; the top ten hold about 2.9%. The V call is TRBV19, the J call TRBJ2-4; 8 bases match TRBD1. The TCR comes from a woman aged 30 to 39 who had recovered from COVID-19. The sequencing sample was made of peripheral blood. This chain's CDR3 is CASRDGQGGSIQYF. Written as DNA, the CDR3 is TGTGCCAGTAGGGATGGACAGGGCGGCTCCATTCAGTACTTC.